This T cell receptor (beta chain) comes out of a study of circulating CD8 cells and anti-PD-1 response in melanoma. Across the study: Patients received intravenous nivolumab, 3 mg/kg, every 2 weeks. About 55% of the 13 melanoma patients received first-line anti-PD-1 therapy.

In germline, CDR1 is SGHAT, CDR2 FQNNGV. The ends were cut back, 3 bases at V and 0 bases at J, with 18 bases in the middle. This CDR3 comprises 17 residues. Study-wide results and limits: At M1, fewer than 8% of TRB clonotypes appeared in multiple subsets. A small cohort with few responders supplied the baseline and M1 comparisons.

TCR libraries were prepared from approximately 15 ng of total RNA with the QIAseq Immune Repertoire TCR panel. TCRdb called the reads again in MiXCR, with one record for every CDR3 protein. In the table there are around 240 distinct CDR3 sequences, roughly a tenth of which are singletons. This clonotype is labeled as large (0.1 to 1%). Antigen specificity is unknown. Four subsets defined by PD-1 and/or TIGIT were sorted from live CD3+CD8+TCRalphabeta+ cells. This chain uses TRBV11-2 with TRBJ2-7, with a weak D call TRBD1 (6 bases). This receptor was taken from a human donor with melanoma. Sequencing was performed on CD8+ T cells from PBMCs, taken at baseline or after one month of anti-PD-1 therapy (not recorded which). In DNA form, the CDR3 reads TGTGCCAGCAGCTTGAATTCCTTTTCGGACAGCTCCTACGAGCAGTACTTC. This sequence encodes CASSLNSFSDSSYEQYF.